The 12 T cell receptor beta chains given below trace back to one sample, sequenced in a study of cytomegalovirus exposure and HLA in healthy donors. PCR involved 60 Vbeta and 13 Jbeta primers. Assay: immunoSEQ multiplex PCR; the TCRdb copy retains only in-frame clones and omits some. The profile shows about 150,000 clones, 75% to 85% of them singletons. The sequencing sample was made of PBMCs. The receptors were sampled from a man aged 25 to 40 in good health and CMV-seropositive.

The CDR3 spells CASSLSGGTYNEQFF. CDR3 nucleotide sequence: TGTGCCAGCAGCCTCAGCGGGGGAACCTACAATGAGCAGTTCTTC. This chain uses TRBV5-4 with TRBJ2-1, with TRBD2 identical over 8 bases. Germline V gene data show CDR1 as SGHNT and CDR2 as YYREEE (reference sequence). V lost 4 bases to trimming and J lost 2 bases; unmatched junction nucleotides: 5. The CDR3 consists of 15 residues.

The chain is built from TRBV6-5 and TRBJ2-7; D is unclear. The CDR3 runs 14 residues. V lost 8 bases and J lost 0, with 14 bases in between. Germline V gene lookup returns CDR1 MNHEY and CDR2 SVGAGI. CDR3 in amino acids: CASAMTLSSYEQYF. The CDR3 DNA reads TGTGCCAGCGCTATGACTCTGAGCTCCTACGAGCAGTACTTC.

The CDR3 region is CASSSDRGFYEQYF. For the CDR3, the DNA is TGCGCCAGCAGCTCGGACAGGGGATTCTACGAGCAGTACTTC. V usage is TRBV5-1 and J usage is TRBJ2-7, with 9 bases aligning to TRBD1. Per the germline V gene, CDR1 is SGHRS and CDR2 is YFSETQ. With 3 bases clipped from V and 3 bases from J, the junction kept 4 bases outside the gene matches. The CDR3 runs to 14 residues.

The rearrangement joins TRBV7-2 to TRBJ1-1, with D possibly matching TRBD1 (6 bases). Trimming stripped 5 bases from V and 3 bases from J, with 16 bases between. The CDR3 spans 15 residues. Germline V gives CDR1 SGHTA, CDR2 FQGNSA. DNA for the CDR3: TGTGCCAGCAGCCCGGGGGGCGGGGGTCACACTGAAGCTTTCTTT. This gives the protein CASSPGGGGHTEAFF.

The chain links TRBV6-5 to TRBJ2-5, with D unclear. V lost 5 bases, J lost 1 base, and 14 bases lay in between. Germline CDR1 reads MNHEY; CDR2 reads SVGAGI. The CDR3 contains 15 residues. The CDR3 loop is CASSPLGAIQETQYF. CDR3 coding DNA: TGTGCCAGCAGTCCCTTAGGAGCGATCCAAGAGACCCAGTACTTC.

This sequence joins TRBV4-2 and TRBJ2-7; 10 bases agree with TRBD2. Germline CDR1 LGHNA, CDR2 YNFKEQ. The length of the CDR3 is 17 residues. Trimming at V came to 4 bases and at J to 1 base, leaving 10 bases not matched to a gene. The CDR3 nucleotides are TGTGCCAGCAGCCTAGAAACCGGGACTAGCGTTTCCTACGAGCAGTACTTC. It specifies CASSLETGTSVSYEQYF.

V usage is TRBV10-3 and J usage is TRBJ2-3, with 8 bases identical to TRBD2. CDR1 is ENHRY, CDR2 SYGVKD, per germline. The V and J ends lost 11 bases and 7 bases, in that order; junction bases with no gene match: 5. The CDR3 is 11 amino acids. Written as DNA, the CDR3 is TGTGCCGTCGGGGGGGCGAATACGCAGTATTTT. Translating gives CAVGGANTQYF.

This clone has just a few counts. V gene TRBV5-1 combines with J gene TRBJ2-3, with 10 bases matching TRBD2. CDR3 length: 16 amino acids. V trimming: 4 bases; J trimming: 9 bases; junction bases outside the gene matches: 14. Germline V CDR1 and CDR2: SGHRS, YFSETQ. The CDR3 sequence is CASSPGSLAGAMTQYF. In nucleotides, the CDR3 is TGCGCCAGCAGCCCAGGTAGTCTAGCGGGGGCCATGACGCAGTATTTT.

This clone was seen a few times. This chain links TRBV5-4 with TRBJ1-1; 11 bases fit TRBD1. There are 15 residues in the CDR3. J was trimmed by 4 bases and V by 4 bases; bases with no gene match: 6. Germline V gene lookup returns CDR1 SGHNT and CDR2 YYREEE (reference sequence). CDR3 region: CASSLPGTGGTEAFF. CDR3 bases: TGTGCCAGCAGCCTCCCGGGGACAGGGGGCACTGAAGCTTTCTTT.

This clone was observed a single time. This sequence joins TRBV5-1 and TRBJ1-2, with D hard to call. The germline CDR1 and CDR2 sequences are SGHRS and YFSETQ. This CDR3 has 13 residues. Trimming cost V 1 base and J 4 bases, with 8 bases left between them. CDR3 DNA: TGCGCCAGCAGCTTGATCAGCGTCTATGGCTACACCTTC. This translates into CASSLISVYGYTF.

The chain carries TRBV9 and TRBJ1-1; D gene uncertain. The CDR3 length is 14 residues. Germline-derived CDR1 and CDR2 are SGDLS and YYNGEE. Between the trimmed V and J ends, which lost 4 bases and 6 bases, there was a span of 16 bases. CDR3 in amino acids: CASSPGLGSAEAFF. CDR3 coding DNA: TGTGCCAGCAGCCCCGGACTGGGGAGCGCTGAAGCTTTCTTT.

The chain joins TRBV4-2 to TRBJ2-2, with 10 bases identical to TRBD1. CDR1 LGHNA and CDR2 YNFKEQ come from the germline V gene. The CDR3 has 15 amino acids. Germline trimming cut 5 bases from V and 3 bases from J; bases unmatched to any gene: 3. The CDR3 bases are TGTGCCAGCAGCTACGGGACAGGGGACACCGGGGAGCTGTTTTTT. Translating gives CASSYGTGDTGELFF.